The rows below give T cell receptor beta chains drawn from one sample of a study of patients and donors after allogeneic stem cell transplantation. MiXCR, applied by TCRdb to the RT-PCR reads, yields one record per CDR3 protein. The sample carries 70,000 to 100,000 distinct CDR3 sequences, 4.5% to 5% recorded once. Material: blood, either unsorted or a sorted T cell fraction (not recorded which). The receptors stem from a human donor who was either an allogeneic HSCT recipient or a stem cell or donor lymphocyte infusion donor (not recorded which). It is not recorded whose cells these are; they may come from a transplant donor. Both conserved end residues are part of each CDR3. The D gene is left open where the match is weak. Part of the rows lack a size; the others show once, few, many or a class for expanded clones.

>TRBV7-8|NA|TRBJ1-4|15|many
TGTGCCAGCAGCTTAAGCGGGACCCAGAATGAAAAACTGTTTTTT
CASSLSGTQNEKLFF
>TRBV3-1|NA|TRBJ1-1|15|few
TGTGCCAGCAGCCAACGTTGGGGGCTGAACACTGAAGCTTTCTTT
CASSQRWGLNTEAFF
>TRBV21-1|NA|TRBJ2-1|16|many
TGTGCCAGCAGCAAAGACAGGGGGCGCAGGTACAATGAGCAGTTCTTC
CASSKDRGRRYNEQFF
>TRBV20-1|NA|TRBJ1-5|12|many
TGCAGTGCTAGTTCGGGAGATCAGCCCCAGCATTTT
CSASSGDQPQHF
>TRBV19|TRBD1|TRBJ1-6|13|few
TGTGCCAGTCGACAGGGGGCTAATTCACCCCTCCACTTT
CASRQGANSPLHF
>TRBV14|NA|TRBJ1-2|13|many
TGTGCCAGCAGCCACGGACCATCTTATGGCTACACCTTC
CASSHGPSYGYTF
>TRBV28|NA|TRBJ1-2|15|NA
TGTGCCAGCAGTTTTGGTGGGGGAATTAACTATGGCTACACCTTC
CASSFGGGINYGYTF
>TRBV5-4|NA|TRBJ2-1|14|few
TGTGCCAGCAGCTTGACTAGCTGGGGGGATGAGCAGTTCTTC
CASSLTSWGDEQFF
>TRBV29-1|TRBD2|TRBJ2-3|15|many
TGCAGCGTTGAAGGCGCTAGCGGGAGCACAGATACGCAGTATTTT
CSVEGASGSTDTQYF
>TRBV4-2|NA|TRBJ1-6|14|many
TGTGCCAGCAGCCAAGCCGGTAATGATTCACCCCTCCACTTT
CASSQAGNDSPLHF
>TRBV9|NA|TRBJ2-7|13|NA
TGTGCCAGCAGCGTAGACCCCTCCTACGAGCAGTACTTC
CASSVDPSYEQYF
>TRBV5-6|NA|TRBJ2-3|13|many
TGTGCCAGCAGCCTCTGGGGGGCAGATACGCAGTATTTT
CASSLWGADTQYF
>TRBV9|TRBD1|TRBJ1-1|14|many
TGTGCCAGCAGCCTATGGACAGGGGGCACTGAAGCTTTCTTT
CASSLWTGGTEAFF
>TRBV3-1|NA|TRBJ1-5|13|many
TGTGCCAGCAGCCAAGCTCTGGGTCAGCCCCAGCATTTT
CASSQALGQPQHF
>TRBV5-1|NA|TRBJ1-1|14|many
TGCGCCAGCAGCTGGGCTGAGGGGGGCACTGAAGCTTTCTTT
CASSWAEGGTEAFF
>TRBV19|NA|TRBJ1-6|17|NA
TGTGCCAGTAGTATAGATCGGAGGAGCTCCTATAATTCACCCCTCCACTTT
CASSIDRRSSYNSPLHF
>TRBV29-1|TRBD1|TRBJ2-3|15|many
TGCAGCGTTGGAACAGGGGGCTTAAGAGGAGATACGCAGTATTTT
CSVGTGGLRGDTQYF
>TRBV5-6|TRBD1|TRBJ1-4|17|NA
TGTGCCAGCAGCTTGGTGGGGACAGGGATCGGTGGCGTAAAACTGTTTTTT
CASSLVGTGIGGVKLFF
>TRBV20-1|NA|TRBJ1-2|13|few
TGCAGTGCTAGAGCAGAGGGAGATTGGGGCTACACCTTC
CSARAEGDWGYTF
>TRBV20-1|NA|TRBJ2-7|14|NA
TGCAGTGCTAGAGATAACAGGCTCCGCTACGAGCAGTACTTC
CSARDNRLRYEQYF
>TRBV7-2|TRBD1|TRBJ1-2|15|many
TGTGCCAGCGCGCCTATTTCAGGGGGCGACTATGGCTACACCTTC
CASAPISGGDYGYTF
>TRBV20-1|NA|TRBJ2-6|13|many
TGCAGTGCTGAGCCACCTGGGGCCAACGTCCTGACTTTC
CSAEPPGANVLTF
>TRBV28|NA|TRBJ1-2|17|many
TGTGCCAGCAGTTTAGTAGGGGTCGACGGAGCTAACTATGGCTACACCTTC
CASSLVGVDGANYGYTF
>TRBV3-1|NA|TRBJ1-1|14|many
TGTGCCAGCAGCCCTCAGGGACAGAACACTGAAGCTTTCTTT
CASSPQGQNTEAFF
>TRBV2|NA|TRBJ1-2|14|many
TGTGCCAGCAGTGAACCGGGGGACACCTATGGCTACACCTTC
CASSEPGDTYGYTF
>TRBV15|NA|TRBJ1-4|12|many
TGTGCCACCAGCAGAGCTGCGGGTGTACTGTTTTTT
CATSRAAGVLFF
>TRBV29-1|NA|TRBJ1-1|14|many
TGCAGCGTTGAATCAACACAGGGGAACACTGAAGCTTTCTTT
CSVESTQGNTEAFF
>TRBV3-1|NA|TRBJ2-5|14|many
TGTGCCAGCAGCCTAGCACAGAGCCAAGAGACCCAGTACTTC
CASSLAQSQETQYF
>TRBV10-3|NA|TRBJ2-1|15|many
TGTGCCATCAGTGAGGGGGCCCGCTCCTACAATGAGCAGTTCTTC
CAISEGARSYNEQFF
>TRBV7-2|NA|TRBJ1-1|12|many
TGTGCCAGCAGCTTGGAACTGGGGAGAGCTTTCTTT
CASSLELGRAFF
>TRBV10-3|NA|TRBJ2-7|15|many
TGTGCCATCAGTAAAGGAAAAATGATCGACCGCATTTGGAACTTC
CAISKGKMIDRIWNF
>TRBV18|TRBD2|TRBJ2-3|16|many
TGTGCCAGCTCACCGGGCCTAGCGGGAGTGAGAGATACGCAGTATTTT
CASSPGLAGVRDTQYF
>TRBV6-1|TRBD1|TRBJ2-7|16|few
TGTGCCAGCAGCCCCAACCCGGGACAGGGACTCTACGAGCAGTACTTC
CASSPNPGQGLYEQYF
>TRBV24-1|NA|TRBJ2-7|13|few
TGTGCCACCAGTTTAACAGGATCCTACGAGCAGTACTTC
CATSLTGSYEQYF
>TRBV12-3/TRBV12-4|TRBD1|TRBJ2-7|14|many
TGTGCCAGCAGTCCCGGGACAGGGGCCTACGAGCAGTACTTC
CASSPGTGAYEQYF
>TRBV5-1|TRBD1|TRBJ1-4|15|many
TGCGCCAGCAGCAACCGGGACAGGGGCGCACGAAAACTGTTTTTT
CASSNRDRGARKLFF
>TRBV3-1|TRBD2|TRBJ2-7|16|few
TGTGCCAGCAGCTCCAGACTAGCGGGCCTCTCCTACGAGCAGTACTTC
CASSSRLAGLSYEQYF
>TRBV7-9|NA|TRBJ2-3|15|few
TGTGCCAGCAGCTTCCGGGGGGCTTTCACAGATACGCAGTATTTT
CASSFRGAFTDTQYF
>TRBV20-1|NA|TRBJ1-1|15|few
TGCAGTGCTAGATTGGACGCCAACCTGAACACTGAAGCTTTCTTT
CSARLDANLNTEAFF
>TRBV11-2|NA|TRBJ2-5|14|many
TGTGCCAGCAGCTCAGACAGGCACCAAGAGACCCAGTACTTC
CASSSDRHQETQYF
>TRBV27|NA|TRBJ2-1|16|medium-sized
TGTGCCAGCAGTCCCCGGGGGAGGAGCTCCTACAATGAGCAGTTCTTC
CASSPRGRSSYNEQFF
>TRBV18|NA|TRBJ1-1|15|many
TGTGCCAGCTCACCATCGCCAGGTTGGAACACTGAAGCTTTCTTT
CASSPSPGWNTEAFF
>TRBV15|NA|TRBJ1-2|15|few
TGTGCCACCAGCAACCTGTTGGGGGTGGGCTATGGCTACACCTTC
CATSNLLGVGYGYTF
>TRBV18|TRBD1|TRBJ1-2|13|many
TGTGCCAGCTCAGCGACAGGGGTCTATGGCTACACCTTC
CASSATGVYGYTF
>TRBV5-1|TRBD2|TRBJ2-3|19|many
TGCGCCAGCAGCCCGGGACTAGCGGGAGGGCCGATCATCACAGATACGCAGTATTTT
CASSPGLAGGPIITDTQYF
>TRBV5-1|NA|TRBJ1-1|15|many
TGCGCCAGCAGCTCCCAGGGAGGAGGTAACACTGAAGCTTTCTTT
CASSSQGGGNTEAFF
>TRBV10-3|NA|TRBJ1-2|17|many
TGTGCCATCCCACTCAAGTCCTGGGGGCTAGCTAACTATGGCTACACCTTC
CAIPLKSWGLANYGYTF
>TRBV10-2|TRBD2|TRBJ2-7|13|many
TGCGCCAGCAGTCGGGGGGAGTCCTACGAGCAGTACTTC
CASSRGESYEQYF